This T cell receptor (beta chain) was identified in a study of blood T cell repertoires in COVID-19. Study context: Italy, Spain and the United States were the sources of the convalescent and acute COVID-19 samples. PBMCs, B-cell-depleted T cells, or T cells provided the cDNA or gDNA that made up the material.

The authors' processing: For nucleated cells, counts were estimated from reference gene primer amplification. The method was immunoSEQ multiplex PCR; TCRdb's version includes in-frame clones alone and lacks a portion of them. V and J calls and clone size follow that table, whereas D and trimming were derived from the DNA. This sample has fewer than 200,000 clones; 84% occur once, and the top ten carry less than 3%. This CDR3 spans 15 amino acids. The germline V gene has CDR1 SGDLS and CDR2 YYNGEE. V was pared by 3 bases and J by 6 bases, with 9 bases of the junction left unmatched. Patients of the Seattle cohort, enrolled during active infection, were followed longitudinally.

The rearrangement uses TRBV9 and TRBJ1-1; 9 bases align to TRBD1. Source material: peripheral blood. The TCR originated in an elderly woman with COVID-19, enrolled during active disease. CDR3 loop: CASSAYGTGTPEAFF. The CDR3 DNA is TGTGCCAGCAGCGCCTATGGGACAGGGACCCCTGAAGCTTTCTTT.